This TCR beta chain derives from a study of HIV-infected patients and healthy controls. There are a few counts of this clonotype. A single record per CDR3 protein comes from TCRdb applying MiXCR to the 5' RACE reads. The data contain 60,000 to 70,000 distinct CDR3 sequences, about 19% of them seen just once; the ten biggest clones take up more than 1.2%. The CDR3 is 13 residues long. The germline gives CDR1 SGHTA, CDR2 FQGNSA. V lost 6 bases, J lost 0 bases, and 8 bases lay in between. The chain carries TRBV7-2 and TRBJ1-1; D is unresolved. This TCR derives from a human donor in good health. The material sequenced was CD4+ T cells from blood. The CDR3 sequence is CASSRDMNTEAFF. The CDR3 DNA follows: TGTGCCAGCAGTCGAGACATGAACACTGAAGCTTTCTTT.